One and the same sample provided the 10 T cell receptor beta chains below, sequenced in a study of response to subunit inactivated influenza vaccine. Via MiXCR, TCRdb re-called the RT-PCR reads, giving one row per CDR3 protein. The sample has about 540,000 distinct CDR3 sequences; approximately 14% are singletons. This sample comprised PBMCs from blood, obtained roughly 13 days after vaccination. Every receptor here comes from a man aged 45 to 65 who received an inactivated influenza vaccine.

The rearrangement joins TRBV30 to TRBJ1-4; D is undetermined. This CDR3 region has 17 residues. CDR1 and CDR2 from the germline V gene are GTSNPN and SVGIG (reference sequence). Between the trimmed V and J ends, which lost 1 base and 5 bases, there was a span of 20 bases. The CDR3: CAWSELSFDKLNEKLFF. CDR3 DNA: TGTGCCTGGAGTGAATTATCATTTGACAAATTAAATGAAAAACTGTTTTTT.

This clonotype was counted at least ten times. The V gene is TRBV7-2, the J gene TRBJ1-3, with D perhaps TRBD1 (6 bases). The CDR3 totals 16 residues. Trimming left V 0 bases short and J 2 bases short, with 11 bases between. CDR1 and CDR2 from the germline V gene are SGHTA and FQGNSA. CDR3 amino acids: CASSLAGRDTGNTIYF. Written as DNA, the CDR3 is TGTGCCAGCAGCTTAGCAGGTCGGGACACTGGAAACACCATATATTTT. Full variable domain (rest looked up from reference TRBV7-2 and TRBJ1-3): GAGVSQSPSNKVTEKGKDVELRCDPISGHTALYWYRQSLGQGLEFLIYFQGNSAPDKSGLPSDRFSAERTGGSVSTLTIQRTQQEDSAVYLCASSLAGRDTGNTIYFGEGSWLTVV.

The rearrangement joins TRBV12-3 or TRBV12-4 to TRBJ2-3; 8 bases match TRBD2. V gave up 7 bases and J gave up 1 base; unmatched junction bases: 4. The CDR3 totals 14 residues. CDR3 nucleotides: TGTGCCAGCAAGGAAGCGGGAGGCACAGATACGCAGTATTTT. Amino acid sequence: CASKEAGGTDTQYF.

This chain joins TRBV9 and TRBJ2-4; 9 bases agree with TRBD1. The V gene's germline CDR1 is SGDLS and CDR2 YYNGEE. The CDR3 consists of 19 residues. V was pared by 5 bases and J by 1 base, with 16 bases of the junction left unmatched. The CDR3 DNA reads TGTGCCAGCAGACTTACCGGGACAGGGCAGAGGACGGCCAAAAACATTCAGTACTTC. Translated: CASRLTGTGQRTAKNIQYF. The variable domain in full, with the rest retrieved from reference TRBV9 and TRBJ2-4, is DSGVTQTPKHLITATGQRVTLRCSPRSGDLSVYWYQQSLDQGLQFLIQYYNGEERAKGNILERFSAQQFPDLHSELNLSSLELGDSALYFCASRLTGTGQRTAKNIQYFGAGTRLSVL.

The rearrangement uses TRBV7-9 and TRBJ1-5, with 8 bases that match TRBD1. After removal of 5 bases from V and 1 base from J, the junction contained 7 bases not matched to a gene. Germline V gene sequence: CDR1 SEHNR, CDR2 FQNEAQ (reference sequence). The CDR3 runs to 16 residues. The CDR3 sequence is CASSQTGVGSNQPQHF. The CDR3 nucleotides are TGTGCCAGCAGCCAGACAGGGGTAGGCAGCAATCAGCCCCAGCATTTT.

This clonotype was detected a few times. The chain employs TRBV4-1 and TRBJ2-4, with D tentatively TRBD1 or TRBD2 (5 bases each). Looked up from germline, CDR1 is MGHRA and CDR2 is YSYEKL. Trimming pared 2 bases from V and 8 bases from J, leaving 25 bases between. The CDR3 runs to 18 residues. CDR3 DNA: TGCGCCAGCAGCCAACGAGAGAACAGGCTGAGGGGATTTGACATTCAGTACTTC. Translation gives CASSQRENRLRGFDIQYF.

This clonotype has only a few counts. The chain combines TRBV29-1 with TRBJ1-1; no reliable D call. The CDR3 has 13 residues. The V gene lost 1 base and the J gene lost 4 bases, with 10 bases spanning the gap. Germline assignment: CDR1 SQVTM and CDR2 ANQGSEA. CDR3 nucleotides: TGCAGCGTTGAAGTAGGGCAGGCCACTGAAGCTTTCTTT. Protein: CSVEVGQATEAFF.

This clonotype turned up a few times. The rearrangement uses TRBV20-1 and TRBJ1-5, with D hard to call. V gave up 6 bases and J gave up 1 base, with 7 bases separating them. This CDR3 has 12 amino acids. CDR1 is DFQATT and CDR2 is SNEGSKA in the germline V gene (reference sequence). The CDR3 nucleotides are TGCAGTGCCACCAGGAGCAATCAGCCCCAGCATTTT. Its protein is CSATRSNQPQHF.

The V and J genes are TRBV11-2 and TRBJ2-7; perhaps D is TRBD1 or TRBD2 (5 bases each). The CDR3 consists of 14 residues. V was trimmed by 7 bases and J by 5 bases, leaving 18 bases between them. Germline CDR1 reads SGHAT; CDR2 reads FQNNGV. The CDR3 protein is CASTRGRLSNEQYF. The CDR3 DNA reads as TGTGCCAGCACCCGGGGACGCCTATCGAACGAGCAGTACTTC.

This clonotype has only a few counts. CDR3: CASSLWGGYNEQFF. The DNA of the CDR3 is TGTGCCAGCAGTTTATGGGGAGGCTACAATGAGCAGTTCTTC. The genes are TRBV6-2 or TRBV6-3 and TRBJ2-1, with D perhaps TRBD2 (6 bases). V lost 4 bases to trimming and J lost 3 bases, with 10 bases between them. CDR3 length equals 14 residues. CDR1 and CDR2 from the germline V gene are MNHEY and SVGEGT.